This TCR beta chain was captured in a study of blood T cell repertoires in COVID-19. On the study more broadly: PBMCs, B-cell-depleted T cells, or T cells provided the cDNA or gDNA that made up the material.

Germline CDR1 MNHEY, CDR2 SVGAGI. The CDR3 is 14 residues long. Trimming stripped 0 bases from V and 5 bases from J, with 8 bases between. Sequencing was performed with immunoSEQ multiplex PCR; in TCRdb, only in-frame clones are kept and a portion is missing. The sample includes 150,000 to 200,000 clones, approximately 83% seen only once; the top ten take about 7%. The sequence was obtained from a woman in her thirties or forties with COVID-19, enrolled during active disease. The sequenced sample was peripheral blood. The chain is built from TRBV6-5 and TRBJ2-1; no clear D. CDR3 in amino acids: CASSYSGRNNEQFF. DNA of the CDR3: TGTGCCAGCAGTTACTCGGGCAGGAACAATGAGCAGTTCTTC.